A single sample gave rise to the 17 T cell receptor beta chains below, sequenced in a study of T cells in Graves' hyperthyroidism and ophthalmopathy. Researchers amplified the TCR beta CDR3 regions from RNA transcripts. First-round RT-PCR targeting the TCR CDR3 was performed with the HTBI primer set. TCRdb re-called the multiplex PCR reads through MiXCR, storing one row per CDR3 protein. The sample holds about 640,000 distinct CDR3 sequences; under 25% are singletons and the top ten take roughly 30%. The sequenced sample was blood. Source of these receptors: a man younger than 40 with Graves' ophthalmopathy.

The CDR3 sequence: CASSLRWQGASNQPQHF. CDR3 sequence (DNA): TGTGCCAGCAGTTTACGGTGGCAGGGCGCTAGCAATCAGCCCCAGCATTTT. The chain is built from TRBV27 and TRBJ1-5, with a tentative D call TRBD1 (5 bases). The V gene lost 2 bases and the J gene lost 0 bases, with 14 bases spanning the gap. Per the germline V gene, CDR1 is MNHEY and CDR2 is SMNVEV (reference sequence). CDR3 length: 17 amino acids.

At least ten counts were recorded for this clonotype. The chain joins TRBV3-1 to TRBJ1-1; 7 positions match TRBD1. The germline gives CDR1 LGHDT, CDR2 YNNKEL (reference sequence). The junction had 3 bases not matched to a gene; V was cut back by 4 bases and J by 4 bases. This CDR3 contains 13 residues. In DNA, the CDR3 is TGTGCCAGCAGCCGTAGACAGGGCACTGAAGCTTTCTTT. Amino acids: CASSRRQGTEAFF.

This clonotype was observed many times. The chain links TRBV5-5 to TRBJ2-7; D unclear. The CDR3 runs to 15 residues. Trimming stripped 3 bases from V and 4 bases from J, with 17 bases between. Germline V gives CDR1 SGHKS, CDR2 YYEKEE (reference sequence). The CDR3 sequence: CASSWEQATTYEQYF. Written as DNA, the CDR3 is TGTGCCAGCAGCTGGGAACAAGCAACAACTTACGAGCAGTACTTC.

This clonotype occurred many times. The genes are TRBV30 and TRBJ2-6; no firm D call. The CDR3 loop spans 11 amino acids. V lost 8 bases and J 0 bases, leaving 2 bases between the germline ends. Germline V CDR1 and CDR2: GTSNPN, SVGIG (reference sequence). CDR3 protein: CALSGANVLTF. The DNA of the CDR3 is TGTGCCCTCTCTGGGGCCAACGTCCTGACTTTC.

This clonotype was counted only a few times. This chain uses TRBV25-1 with TRBJ2-1; 10 positions match TRBD1. The J segment lost 6 bases and the V segment lost 1 base, leaving 9 bases of the junction unmatched. CDR1 is MGHDK, CDR2 SYGVNS, per germline. This CDR3 has 17 amino acids. CDR3: CASSEFGTGVVRNEQFF. DNA of the CDR3: TGTGCCAGCAGTGAATTTGGGACAGGGGTCGTGCGCAATGAGCAGTTCTTC.

The chain couples TRBV10-3 to TRBJ2-5, with TRBD2 matching over 7 bases. The CDR3 runs to 11 residues. J gave up 7 bases and V 10 bases, and 6 bases lay outside the gene matches. The germline V gene has CDR1 ENHRY and CDR2 SYGVKD. The CDR3 here is CASSTGGTQYF. CDR3 DNA: TGTGCCAGTAGTACGGGGGGGACCCAGTACTTC.

This clonotype was recorded a few times. The gene calls are TRBV12-3 or TRBV12-4 and TRBJ2-1; 7 bases agree with TRBD2. This CDR3 is 16 amino acids long. Trimming at V came to 5 bases and at J to 4 bases, leaving 11 bases not matched to a gene. The CDR3 DNA is TGTGCCAGCAGTGCCCCTCAAGCGGGACCATACAATGAGCAGTTCTTC. Protein sequence: CASSAPQAGPYNEQFF.

V gene TRBV7-9 combines with J gene TRBJ2-7; possible D gene TRBD2, 6 bases. CDR1 is SEHNR, CDR2 FQNEAQ, per germline (reference sequence). Trimming cost V 3 bases and J 3 bases, with 12 bases left between them. The length of the CDR3 is 14 residues. The CDR3 region is CASSLDGGIYEQYF. The CDR3 DNA follows: TGTGCCAGCAGCTTGGACGGAGGGATCTACGAGCAGTACTTC.

This clonotype occurred many times. This chain connects TRBV5-1 to TRBJ2-2; a possible D gene is TRBD1 (5 bases). V lost 4 bases, J lost 4 bases, and 11 bases lay in between. Germline V gene sequence: CDR1 SGHRS, CDR2 YFSETQ. The CDR3 length is 14 residues. This CDR3 reads CASSRGPGTGELFF. CDR3 nucleotide sequence: TGCGCCAGCAGCAGGGGTCCGGGCACCGGGGAGCTGTTTTTT.

The rearrangement uses TRBV5-1 and TRBJ2-1; D perhaps matches TRBD1 (6 bases). The V end lost 3 bases, the J end lost 4 bases, and 14 bases lay between the germline ends. Germline V gene data show CDR1 as SGHRS and CDR2 as YFSETQ. The CDR3 sequence is 15 residues long. The CDR3 loop is CASSSDRSAYNEQFF. CDR3 nucleotides: TGCGCCAGCAGCTCCGACAGGTCGGCTTACAATGAGCAGTTCTTC. The whole variable domain, remainder taken from reference TRBV5-1 and TRBJ2-1, is KAGVTQTPRYLIKTRGQQVTLSCSPISGHRSVSWYQQTPGQGLQFLFEYFSETQRNKGNFPGRFSGRQFSNSRSEMNVSTLELGDSALYLCASSSDRSAYNEQFFGPGTRLTVL.

V is TRBV29-1 and J is TRBJ1-1, with a weak D call TRBD1 (6 bases). Looked up from germline, CDR1 is SQVTM and CDR2 is ANQGSEA. The ends were cut back, 2 bases at V and 0 bases at J, with 10 bases in the middle. The CDR3 sequence is 14 residues long. CDR3 coding DNA: TGCAGCGTTGAACCCTGGACAGTGAACACTGAAGCTTTCTTT. It is translated as CSVEPWTVNTEAFF.

CDR3 DNA: TGCAGTGCTTTCCGACAGTTCAATCAGCCCCAGCATTTT. Encoded protein: CSAFRQFNQPQHF. The chain employs TRBV20-1 and TRBJ1-5; D is perhaps TRBD1 (5 bases). The CDR3 is made up of 13 amino acids. The germline V gene has CDR1 DFQATT and CDR2 SNEGSKA (reference sequence). Trimming left V 5 bases short and J 3 bases short, with 11 bases between.

This clonotype was seen at least ten times. This chain joins TRBV6-1 and TRBJ2-7, with no clear D. This CDR3 is 11 amino acids long. CDR1 and CDR2 from the germline V gene are MNHNS and SASEGT. Trimming took off 6 bases at V and 4 bases at J, with 7 bases between the two ends. The CDR3 here is CASRSMYEQYF. The CDR3 region has the DNA TGTGCCAGCAGATCTATGTACGAGCAGTACTTC.

J is TRBJ1-4 and V is TRBV27, with a tentative D call TRBD1 (6 bases). Between the trimmed V and J ends, which lost 0 bases and 3 bases, there was a span of 11 bases. The CDR3 is 16 amino acids. Germline values: CDR1 MNHEY, CDR2 SMNVEV (reference sequence). CDR3 sequence: CASSLSSSGANEKLFF. DNA of the CDR3: TGTGCCAGCAGTTTATCGAGTTCAGGGGCTAATGAAAAACTGTTTTTT.

This clonotype occurred once. Possible read error: a much larger clone is one base away. This chain links TRBV20-1 with TRBJ2-3; TRBD2 matches 16 bases. Germline-derived CDR1 and CDR2 are DFQATT and SNEGSKA (reference sequence). The V and J ends lost 4 bases and 4 bases, in that order; junction bases with no gene match: 11. CDR3 length: 18 residues. The CDR3 DNA follows: TGCAGTGCTAACTCCGGGACTAGCGGGAGGGCCTGGCCAGATACGCAGTATTTT. Protein: CSANSGTSGRAWPDTQYF.

The CDR3: CASGPDQNSLNYGYTF. The DNA of the CDR3 is TGTGCCAGCGGCCCGGACCAGAATTCTTTAAACTATGGCTACACCTTC. The chain uses TRBV5-6 and TRBJ1-2; D call uncertain. The germline gives CDR1 SGHDT, CDR2 YYEEEE. Trimming left V 7 bases short and J 2 bases short, with 21 bases between. The CDR3 has 16 amino acids.

There are a few counts of this clonotype. This chain uses TRBV24-1 with TRBJ2-1; D is unclear. In germline, CDR1 is KGHDR, CDR2 SFDVKD. This CDR3 contains 12 residues. V was shortened by 6 bases and J by 7 bases, with 9 bases between the two germline ends. CDR3 sequence reads: CATSSEINEQFF. CDR3 in DNA: TGTGCCACCAGTTCAGAAATTAATGAGCAGTTCTTC.